Each of the 21 T cell receptor beta chains below was sequenced from the same sample in a study of tumor and adjacent non-tumor tissue in lung cancer. RNA was extracted from bulk tissue without any cell sorting. Three rounds of nested PCR, following a modified ARM-PCR protocol, produced the TCRbeta library. MiXCR was run by TCRdb on the multiplex PCR reads, yielding one entry per CDR3 protein. The sample yields roughly 150,000 distinct CDR3 sequences, approximately 66% seen once. Sequences were obtained from lung tumor tissue. Receptors were obtained from a man aged 55-75 years with small cell lung cancer.

On this clonotype itself: Its ends do not fully match the called genes, so a read error is possible. The chain recombines TRBV11-3 with TRBJ2-1; D gene unclear. CDR3 length: 15 amino acids. From germline, CDR1 is SGHNT and CDR2 YENEEA. CDR3 coding DNA: TGTGGCAGCAGCTTAGTGGCAGTGGCCTACAACGAGCAGTTCTTC. Protein: CGSSLVAVAYNEQFF.

This clonotype was recorded at least ten times. The chain employs TRBV5-6 and TRBJ2-5; 11 positions agree with TRBD2. With 1 base clipped from V and 5 bases from J, the junction kept 4 bases outside the gene matches. This CDR3 is built from 15 residues. Germline V gives CDR1 SGHDT, CDR2 YYEEEE. CDR3 protein: CASSLKLAGVETQYF. The CDR3 DNA sequence: TGTGCCAGCAGCTTGAAACTAGCGGGAGTCGAGACCCAGTACTTC.

The chain recombines TRBV6-1 with TRBJ2-2; D tentatively reads TRBD1 or TRBD2 (6 bases each). V dropped 4 bases and J dropped 5 bases, with 11 bases sitting between them. Per germline, CDR1 MNHNS and CDR2 SASEGT. The CDR3 is made up of 14 amino acids. CDR3 in DNA: TGTGCCAGCAGTGTGAGGAGGGGGACCGGGGAGCTGTTTTTT. It yields the protein CASSVRRGTGELFF.

The chain links TRBV28 to TRBJ2-5; TRBD2 matches 7 bases. The CDR3 length is 14 residues. The V gene end was trimmed by 8 bases and the J gene end by 5 bases; junction bases not matched to a gene: 11. Germline values: CDR1 MDHEN, CDR2 SYDVKM. The CDR3 reads CASSTGGGSETQYF. Written as DNA, the CDR3 is TGTGCCAGCTCCACTGGGGGGGGAAGTGAGACCCAGTACTTC.

The chain recombines TRBV12-3 or TRBV12-4 with TRBJ1-2, with D possibly TRBD1 on 5 matching bases. The CDR3 loop spans 14 amino acids. V lost 7 bases, J lost 4 bases, and 16 bases lay in between. The DNA of the CDR3 is TGTGCCAGCACTTCGGGCAGGGAGGGCTATGGCTACACCTTC. Protein sequence: CASTSGREGYGYTF.

The gene calls are TRBV5-1 and TRBJ2-6; no clear D. Trimming cost V 4 bases and J 0 bases, with 8 bases left between them. The CDR3 covers 15 residues. CDR1 is SGHRS and CDR2 is YFSETQ in the germline V gene. CDR3 sequence: CASSGVYSGANVLTF. As DNA, the CDR3 is TGCGCCAGCAGCGGCGTATACTCTGGGGCCAACGTCCTGACTTTC.

V is TRBV24-1 and J is TRBJ1-5; 8 bases line up with TRBD1. CDR1 is KGHDR and CDR2 is SFDVKD in the germline V gene. This CDR3 has 13 residues. V shed 9 bases and J 4 bases; nucleotides not matched to a gene: 4. CDR3 in DNA: TGTGCCACCGGACAGGGATGGAATCAGCCCCAGCATTTT. Translation gives CATGQGWNQPQHF.

The table lists this clonotype with a count of one. The V gene is TRBV4-1, the J gene TRBJ1-2; D is uncertain. Germline CDR1 and CDR2: MGHRA and YSYEKL. V was shortened by 0 bases and J by 10 bases, with 18 bases between the two germline ends. The CDR3 consists of 15 residues. The chain's CDR3 is CASSQDAGRPSDYTF. DNA for the CDR3: TGCGCCAGCAGCCAAGATGCTGGCAGACCAAGTGACTACACCTTC.

This sequence joins TRBV6-5 and TRBJ2-1, with D unresolved. Germline V gives CDR1 MNHEY, CDR2 SVGAGI. V shed 5 bases and J shed 7 bases, with 12 bases lying between them. This CDR3 is 13 amino acids long. CDR3 loop: CASSAADTNEQFF. The CDR3 DNA reads as TGTGCCAGCAGTGCCGCAGATACGAATGAGCAGTTCTTC.

This clonotype was seen just once. The chain combines TRBV12-3 or TRBV12-4 with TRBJ2-3; TRBD2 aligns across 7 bases. CDR3 length: 17 residues. V shed 10 bases, J shed 1 base, and the junction held 17 bases outside the gene matches. The CDR3 protein is CANSELGIAGGTDTQYF. DNA for the CDR3: TGTGCCAACAGCGAGCTCGGTATAGCGGGCGGCACAGATACGCAGTATTTT.

Regarding this clonotype: A much larger clone lies a single base off, so this may be a read error. The chain has TRBV4-1 and TRBJ2-1; no reliable D call. V was pared by 4 bases and J by 9 bases, with 10 bases between. CDR3 length: 12 amino acids. In germline, CDR1 is MGHRA, CDR2 YSYEKL. In DNA form, the CDR3 reads TGCGCCAGCAGCCTGACCCCCATTGAGCAGTTCTTC. It translates to CASSLTPIEQFF.

This clonotype has just one count. The chain uses TRBV6-1 and TRBJ1-2; D unresolved. Trimming shortened V by 8 bases and J by 4 bases, and 8 bases separated the two germline ends. Germline V gives CDR1 MNHNS, CDR2 SASEGT. The CDR3 has 11 amino acids. CDR3 coding DNA: TGTGCCAGCCAGAAGGGCTATGGCTACACCTTC. Its translation is CASQKGYGYTF.

Of note for this clonotype: One junction end disagrees with the germline gene, perhaps due to a read error. V gene TRBV11-3 combines with J gene TRBJ1-1, with D uncertain. The CDR3 has 13 residues. Germline V gene lookup returns CDR1 SGHNT and CDR2 YENEEA. CDR3: CASSREGGIEDFF. Written as DNA, the CDR3 is TGCGCCAGTAGCAGAGAGGGAGGTATTGAAGATTTCTTT.

This clonotype has more than one count but fewer than ten. Compared with germline, one end of the junction differs, possibly owing to a read error. The J gene is TRBJ2-5, the V gene TRBV6-6; D unclear. Germline CDR1 MNHNY, CDR2 SVGAGI (reference sequence). CDR3 length: 14 amino acids. DNA of the CDR3: TGTGCCAGCAGTCCCTTCGACCGGCAAGGGACCCAGTACTTC. Translated, it gives CASSPFDRQGTQYF.

With respect to this clonotype: At one boundary the junction diverges from the germline segment, which might be a read error. The chain has TRBV4-1 and TRBJ1-1; D unclear. CDR1 and CDR2 from the germline V gene are MGHRA and YSYEKL. This CDR3 contains 16 residues. The CDR3: CTSSQDLVAVNTEAFF. The CDR3 nucleotides read TGCACCAGCAGCCAAGATCTAGTGGCGGTGAACACTGAAGCTTTCTTT.

DNA for the CDR3: TGTGCCAGCAGTGAAAGGAGGACAGGGCCGAAGACTAACTATGGCTACACCTTC. Amino acid sequence: CASSERRTGPKTNYGYTF. The chain has TRBV2 and TRBJ1-2, with TRBD1 identical over 8 bases. Germline V CDR1 and CDR2: SNHLY, FYNNEI. The trim removed 2 bases at V and 0 bases at J, leaving 11 bases unmatched. The CDR3 length is 18 residues.

The V gene is TRBV11-3, the J gene TRBJ2-2; 7 nucleotides line up with TRBD2. Germline V lookup: CDR1 SGHNT, CDR2 YENEEA. Losses at the gene ends were 7 bases for V and 7 bases for J; bases not matched to a gene: 9. The CDR3 has 14 residues. CDR3: CASNRDYIIGELFF. The CDR3, as DNA: TGTGCCAGCAACCGGGACTATATCATCGGGGAGCTGTTTTTT. Full variable domain (missing parts from reference TRBV11-3 and TRBJ2-2): EAGVVQSPRYKIIEKKQPVAFWCNPISGHNTLYWYLQNLGQGPELLIRYENEEAVDDSQLPKDRFSAERLKGVDSTLKIQPAELGDSAVYLCASNRDYIIGELFFGEGSRLTVL.

J is TRBJ2-7 and V is TRBV6-5; 9 nucleotides align to TRBD2. CDR3 size: 16 residues. The germline CDR1 and CDR2 sequences are MNHEY and SVGAGI. Trimming removed 1 base from V and 6 bases from J; junction bases left unmatched: 10. CDR3 sequence reads: CASSYYLAGITCEQYF. The CDR3 DNA reads as TGTGCCAGCAGTTACTACCTAGCGGGGATAACATGCGAGCAGTACTTC.

With regard to this clonotype: Since no conserved phenylalanine or tryptophan closes the CDR3, a read error is the likely cause. The V call is TRBV11-2, the J call TRBJ1-3; tentatively, D is TRBD1 (5 bases). Germline values: CDR1 SGHAT, CDR2 FQNNGV. The CDR3 consists of 14 residues. Trimming shortened V by 8 bases and J by 2 bases, and 13 bases separated the two germline ends. This CDR3 reads CASCSGTPGNTIYY. As DNA, the CDR3 is TGTGCCAGCTGCTCAGGGACTCCTGGAAACACCATATATTAT.

As regards this clonotype: The germline gene is not matched at one end of the junction; a read error may be the cause. The chain links TRBV6-5 to TRBJ2-5; TRBD1 or TRBD2 may be the D gene (5 bases each). CDR1 is MNHEY and CDR2 is SVGAGI in the germline V gene. The CDR3 sequence is 14 residues long. The CDR3 DNA reads as TGTGCCGGCAGCTTACAGGTTTTTGGGGGGACCCAGTACTTC. This codes for CAGSLQVFGGTQYF.

As for this clonotype: A read error may produce the germline difference seen at one junction end. The genes are TRBV6-5 and TRBJ1-2; 8 bases align to TRBD1. Per the germline V gene, CDR1 is MNHEY and CDR2 is SVGAGI. This CDR3 contains 15 residues. Here the CDR3 reads CASSYLAQGDYGYTF. The DNA of the CDR3 is TGTGCTAGCAGTTACCTAGCACAGGGGGACTATGGCTACACCTTC.